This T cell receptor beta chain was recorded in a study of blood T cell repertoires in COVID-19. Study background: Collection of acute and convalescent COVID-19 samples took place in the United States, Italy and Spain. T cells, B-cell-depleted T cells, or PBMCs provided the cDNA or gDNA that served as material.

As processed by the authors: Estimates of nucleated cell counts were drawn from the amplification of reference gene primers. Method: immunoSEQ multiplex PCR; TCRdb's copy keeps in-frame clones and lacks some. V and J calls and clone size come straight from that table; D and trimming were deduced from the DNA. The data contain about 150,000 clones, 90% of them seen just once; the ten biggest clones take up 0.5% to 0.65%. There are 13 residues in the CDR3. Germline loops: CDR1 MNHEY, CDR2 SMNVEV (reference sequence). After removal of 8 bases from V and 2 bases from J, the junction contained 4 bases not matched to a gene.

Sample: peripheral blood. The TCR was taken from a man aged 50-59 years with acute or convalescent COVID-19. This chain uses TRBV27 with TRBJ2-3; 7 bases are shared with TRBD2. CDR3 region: CASQGLVTDTQYF. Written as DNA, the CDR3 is TGTGCCAGCCAAGGACTAGTCACAGATACGCAGTATTTT.